One and the same sample provided the 13 T cell receptor beta chains below, sequenced in a study of blood T cell repertoires in COVID-19. Using immunoSEQ multiplex PCR, the repertoire was profiled, and TCRdb retains in-frame clones only, with some absent. The sample records 300,000 to 400,000 clones, less than 90% being singletons. Sequenced: PBMCs or T cells enriched from blood (not recorded which). All receptors come from a woman aged 25 to 39 who had recovered from COVID-19.

The rearrangement joins TRBV25-1 to TRBJ2-1, with D possibly matching TRBD2 (5 bases). The germline V gene has CDR1 MGHDK and CDR2 SYGVNS. The CDR3 is 16 amino acids. The V gene lost 2 bases and the J gene lost 4 bases, with 15 bases spanning the gap. CDR3 protein: CASSEQWRTSYNEQFF. The CDR3 nucleotides read TGTGCCAGCAGTGAACAGTGGAGGACTTCATACAATGAGCAGTTCTTC. The whole variable domain, filled in from reference TRBV25-1 and TRBJ2-1, reads EADIYQTPRYLVIGTGKKITLECSQTMGHDKMYWYQQDPGMELHLIHYSYGVNSTEKGDLSSESTVSRIRTEHFPLTLESARPSHTSQYLCASSEQWRTSYNEQFFGPGTRLTVL.

This chain joins TRBV27 and TRBJ2-7; possible D gene TRBD2, 6 bases. The V gene's germline CDR1 is MNHEY and CDR2 SMNVEV (reference sequence). The CDR3 consists of 13 residues. Trimming cost V 1 base and J 5 bases, with 9 bases left between them. CDR3 sequence: CASSLLWGDEQYF. The CDR3 DNA is TGTGCCAGCAGTTTATTGTGGGGGGACGAGCAGTACTTC.

This clone has a handful of counts. V gene TRBV5-1 combines with J gene TRBJ2-1, with D perhaps matching TRBD2 (6 bases). The germline V gene encodes CDR1 SGHRS and CDR2 YFSETQ. V was cut by 0 bases and J by 3 bases, with 10 bases left in between. The CDR3 is made up of 15 amino acids. The CDR3 sequence is CASSLDGGVYNEQFF. In nucleotides, the CDR3 is TGCGCCAGCAGCTTGGACGGGGGTGTCTACAATGAGCAGTTCTTC.

The rearrangement uses TRBV29-1 and TRBJ1-2; 7 nucleotides line up with TRBD1. The CDR3 consists of 14 residues. The junction had 14 bases not matched to a gene; V was cut back by 6 bases and J by 7 bases. The germline V gene has CDR1 SQVTM and CDR2 ANQGSEA. Here the CDR3 reads CSVGGEGGVSGYTF. The CDR3 nucleotides read TGCAGCGTGGGGGGCGAAGGGGGCGTCAGTGGCTACACCTTC.

CDR3 amino acids: CASSPRWDRDDYGYTF. DNA of the CDR3: TGTGCCAGCAGCCCTCGATGGGACAGGGATGACTATGGCTACACCTTC. V usage is TRBV7-8 and J usage is TRBJ1-2; 9 bases align to TRBD1. The germline V gene encodes CDR1 SGHVS and CDR2 FQNEAQ. The CDR3 extends over 16 amino acids. Losses at the gene ends were 5 bases for V and 3 bases for J; bases not matched to a gene: 10.

The rearrangement links TRBV7-9 to TRBJ2-3, with 8 nucleotides matching TRBD2. The ends lost 8 bases at V and 3 bases at J; junction bases unmatched: 10. CDR3 length: 15 amino acids. Germline values: CDR1 SEHNR, CDR2 FQNEAQ (reference sequence). CDR3 in DNA: TGTGCCAGCTTCGACGCCGGGGGGGCGACAGATACGCAGTATTTT. Amino acid sequence: CASFDAGGATDTQYF.

The genes are TRBV7-9 and TRBJ2-5; 8 bases agree with TRBD2. V trimming: 5 bases; J trimming: 2 bases; junction bases outside the gene matches: 4. The CDR3 is 14 residues long. Germline V lookup: CDR1 SEHNR, CDR2 FQNEAQ (reference sequence). This chain's CDR3 is CASSRGGLQETQYF. For the CDR3, the DNA is TGTGCCAGCAGCCGGGGGGGCCTACAAGAGACCCAGTACTTC.

The chain has TRBV5-1 and TRBJ2-1, with 13 nucleotides matching TRBD2. This CDR3 is built from 20 residues. V shed 3 bases, J shed 8 bases, and the junction held 20 bases outside the gene matches. Germline assignment: CDR1 SGHRS and CDR2 YFSETQ. The CDR3 DNA sequence: TGCGCCAGCAGCTCCTTACCCGGACTAGCGGGGGTCAGGCGGAGAGATGAGCAGTTCTTC. Protein product: CASSSLPGLAGVRRRDEQFF.

The V and J genes are TRBV5-4 and TRBJ1-2; D gene uncertain. The germline V and J ends were trimmed by 4 bases and 6 bases, with 10 bases remaining between them. CDR3 length: 12 amino acids. In germline, CDR1 is SGHNT, CDR2 YYREEE (reference sequence). The DNA of the CDR3 is TGTGCCAGCAGCCGGGAGCAGGATGGCTACACCTTC. Protein product: CASSREQDGYTF.

This clone was seen once. J is TRBJ1-2 and V is TRBV5-1; weak D call: TRBD1 (5 bases). Per germline, CDR1 SGHRS and CDR2 YFSETQ. Trimming took 2 bases from V and 5 from J, leaving 13 bases between them. The CDR3 is made up of 14 amino acids. The CDR3 bases are TGCGCCAGCAGCTTCCCGGGGGTAGGGTATGGCTACACCTTC. Its translation: CASSFPGVGYGYTF.

The chain joins TRBV7-2 to TRBJ2-1; 10 bases fit TRBD2. The CDR3 has 15 residues. V dropped 4 bases and J dropped 0; count of bases not matched to a gene: 0. Germline V lookup: CDR1 SGHTA, CDR2 FQGNSA. The CDR3 region is CASSSSGGSYNEQFF. As DNA, the CDR3 is TGTGCCAGCAGCTCTAGCGGGGGCTCCTACAATGAGCAGTTCTTC.

The chain has TRBV7-9 and TRBJ1-1, with D tentatively TRBD1 (5 bases). Trimming took 0 bases from V and 1 from J, leaving 9 bases between them. The germline V gene has CDR1 SEHNR and CDR2 FQNEAQ (reference sequence). The CDR3 length is 15 residues. This CDR3 reads CASSLAEGQNTEAFF. DNA for the CDR3: TGTGCCAGCAGCTTAGCGGAAGGACAGAACACTGAAGCTTTCTTT.

This chain connects TRBV10-2 to TRBJ1-6; TRBD1 matches 9 bases. Looked up from germline, CDR1 is WSHSY and CDR2 is SAAADI. V gave up 7 bases and J gave up 10 bases; unmatched junction bases: 8. This CDR3 spans 14 amino acids. Here the CDR3 DNA reads TGCGCCAGCATGCCGGGACAGGGACCATCACCCCTCCACTTT. Translating it yields CASMPGQGPSPLHF.